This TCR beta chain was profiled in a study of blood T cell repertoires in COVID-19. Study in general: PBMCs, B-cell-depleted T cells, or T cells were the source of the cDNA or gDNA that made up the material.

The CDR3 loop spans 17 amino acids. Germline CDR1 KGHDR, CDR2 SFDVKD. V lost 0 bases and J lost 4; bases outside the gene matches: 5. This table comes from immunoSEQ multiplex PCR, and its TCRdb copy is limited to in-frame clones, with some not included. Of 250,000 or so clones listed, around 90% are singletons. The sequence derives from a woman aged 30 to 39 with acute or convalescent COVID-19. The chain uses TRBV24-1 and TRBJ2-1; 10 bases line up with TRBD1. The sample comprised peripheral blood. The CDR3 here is CATSDLYGQGVYNEQFF. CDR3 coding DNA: TGTGCCACCAGTGATTTGTACGGACAGGGGGTTTACAATGAGCAGTTCTTC.